These 32 T cell receptor beta chains came from one sample sequenced in a study of blood T cell repertoires in COVID-19. Clones were sequenced by immunoSEQ multiplex PCR, and TCRdb holds only the in-frame ones, with some missing. Altogether around 120,000 clones are present, roughly 80% being singletons, with the ten largest covering roughly 19%. Material for sequencing was peripheral blood. The source is a man between 65 and 85 years old with active or convalescent COVID-19.

The genes are TRBV27 and TRBJ1-2; 12 bases are shared with TRBD1. Trimming removed 4 bases from V and 9 bases from J; junction bases left unmatched: 6. Germline-derived CDR1 and CDR2 are MNHEY and SMNVEV (reference sequence). The CDR3 spans 14 residues. Here the CDR3 DNA reads TGTGCCAGCAGTTCAAGGGACAGGGGGCTGAGCTACACCTTC. Amino acid sequence: CASSSRDRGLSYTF.

The V gene is TRBV9, the J gene TRBJ1-3; D ambiguous. There are 13 residues in the CDR3. CDR1 and CDR2 (germline): SGDLS, YYNGEE. V lost 0 bases, J lost 8 bases, and 9 bases lay in between. The CDR3 coding sequence is TGTGCCAGCAGCGTAGGGCCCGGAGACACCATATATTTT. This translates into CASSVGPGDTIYF.

The V call is TRBV5-1, the J call TRBJ2-1; 8 bases align to TRBD2. Germline loops: CDR1 SGHRS, CDR2 YFSETQ. J was trimmed by 6 bases and V by 7 bases; bases with no gene match: 12. This CDR3 has 15 amino acids. CDR3 sequence: CASGSQAGGTNEQFF. DNA for the CDR3: TGCGCCAGCGGCTCCCAGGCGGGGGGAACCAATGAGCAGTTCTTC.

The rearrangement joins TRBV12-3 or TRBV12-4 to TRBJ2-5, with D unclear. Trimming stripped 8 bases from V and 5 bases from J, with 9 bases between. The CDR3 is 11 residues long. The CDR3 here is CASGFAETQYF. The CDR3 coding sequence is TGTGCCAGCGGCTTCGCCGAGACCCAGTACTTC.

This chain uses TRBV7-2 with TRBJ1-5; maybe TRBD1 (5 bases). From germline, CDR1 is SGHTA and CDR2 FQGNSA. The V and J ends lost 3 bases and 4 bases respectively, with 10 bases between them. The CDR3 is made up of 14 amino acids. The CDR3: CASSFTGPNQPQHF. CDR3 bases: TGTGCCAGCAGCTTCACAGGCCCTAATCAGCCCCAGCATTTT. The variable domain in full, completed from reference TRBV7-2 and TRBJ1-5, reads GAGVSQSPSNKVTEKGKDVELRCDPISGHTALYWYRQSLGQGLEFLIYFQGNSAPDKSGLPSDRFSAERTGGSVSTLTIQRTQQEDSAVYLCASSFTGPNQPQHFGDGTRLSIL.

CDR3: CASSPLPQGGTGELFF. In DNA form, the CDR3 reads TGCGCCAGCAGCCCGCTTCCTCAGGGGGGCACCGGGGAGCTGTTTTTT. The chain employs TRBV5-1 and TRBJ2-2; TRBD1 might be the D (7 bases). CDR1 is SGHRS, CDR2 YFSETQ, per germline. V lost 4 bases to trimming and J lost 4 bases, with 17 bases between them. The CDR3 covers 16 residues. Together with reference TRBV5-1 and TRBJ2-2, the CDR3 gives the full variable domain: KAGVTQTPRYLIKTRGQQVTLSCSPISGHRSVSWYQQTPGQGLQFLFEYFSETQRNKGNFPGRFSGRQFSNSRSEMNVSTLELGDSALYLCASSPLPQGGTGELFFGEGSRLTVL.

For the CDR3, the DNA is TGCAGCGTGGAAACAGGAGCCCCCGGCTACGAGCAGTACTTC. Protein: CSVETGAPGYEQYF. The rearrangement uses TRBV29-1 and TRBJ2-7, with D perhaps matching TRBD1 (5 bases). The V end was cut by 6 bases, the J end by 3 bases, with 18 bases between. This CDR3 spans 14 amino acids. Per the germline V gene, CDR1 is SQVTM and CDR2 is ANQGSEA.

This clone was counted only a few times. The chain links TRBV4-1 to TRBJ2-5; TRBD1 is a possible D gene (6 bases). This CDR3 contains 14 residues. Germline loops: CDR1 MGHRA, CDR2 YSYEKL. V lost 0 bases and J 4 bases, leaving 9 bases between the germline ends. The CDR3 DNA reads TGCGCCAGCAGCCAAGAGGGCAGGGGAGAGACCCAGTACTTC. It yields the protein CASSQEGRGETQYF.

The V and J genes are TRBV28 and TRBJ1-4; 9 bases agree with TRBD1. Germline V gene lookup returns CDR1 MDHEN and CDR2 SYDVKM. This CDR3 comprises 13 residues. Trimming took 8 bases from V and 5 from J; bases not matched to a gene: 3. Here the CDR3 reads CASLDRGNEKLFF. In nucleotides, the CDR3 is TGTGCCAGCCTTGACAGGGGGAATGAAAAACTGTTTTTT.

A few counts support this clone. The V gene is TRBV5-5, the J gene TRBJ1-2; no reliable D call. CDR3 length equals 15 residues. CDR1 is SGHKS, CDR2 YYEKEE, per germline (reference sequence). The germline V and J ends were trimmed by 3 bases and 0 bases, with 12 bases remaining between them. CDR3 in amino acids: CASSSPGITNYGYTF. The CDR3 DNA sequence: TGTGCCAGCAGCTCGCCGGGAATAACTAACTATGGCTACACCTTC.

The rearrangement joins TRBV15 to TRBJ1-2; 7 nucleotides line up with TRBD1. This CDR3 has 17 residues. The germline V gene has CDR1 LNHNV and CDR2 YYDKDF (reference sequence). Trimming removed 0 bases from V and 3 bases from J; junction bases left unmatched: 10. In nucleotides, the CDR3 is TGTGCCACCAGCAGAGATCACGCGGGGACAGAACACTATGGCTACACCTTC. As protein: CATSRDHAGTEHYGYTF. Complete variable domain (other parts from reference TRBV15 and TRBJ1-2): DAMVIQNPRYQVTQFGKPVTLSCSQTLNHNVMYWYQQKSSQAPKLLFHYYDKDFNNEADTPDNFQSRRPNTSFCFLDIRSPGLGDTAMYLCATSRDHAGTEHYGYTFGSGTRLTVV.

J is TRBJ2-6 and V is TRBV11-2; no clear D. Germline V gives CDR1 SGHAT, CDR2 FQNNGV. The CDR3 is 15 amino acids. The V gene lost 5 bases and the J gene lost 0 bases, with 8 bases spanning the gap. The CDR3 reads CASSAGFSGANVLTF. The CDR3 DNA sequence: TGTGCCAGCAGCGCAGGTTTCTCTGGGGCCAACGTCCTGACTTTC.

The rearrangement links TRBV5-1 to TRBJ1-1; 9 nucleotides match TRBD1. CDR3 length: 14 residues. Germline CDR1 reads SGHRS; CDR2 reads YFSETQ. V lost 3 bases, J lost 4 bases, and 4 bases stayed unmatched. As DNA, the CDR3 is TGCGCCAGCAGCTGGGGGACAGGGAGCACTGAAGCTTTCTTT. This encodes CASSWGTGSTEAFF.

The V gene is TRBV15, the J gene TRBJ1-6, with D hard to call. The CDR3 is made up of 15 amino acids. Trimming shortened V by 1 base and J by 5 bases, and 9 bases separated the two germline ends. Germline CDR1 reads LNHNV; CDR2 reads YYDKDF (reference sequence). CDR3 amino acids: CATSRGQEDNSPLHF. CDR3 nucleotides: TGTGCCACCAGCAGAGGGCAGGAAGATAATTCACCCCTCCACTTT.

The genes are TRBV29-1 and TRBJ1-4, with D tentatively TRBD1 (5 bases). The length of the CDR3 is 11 residues. Trimming cost V 4 bases and J 7 bases, with 7 bases left between them. CDR1 SQVTM and CDR2 ANQGSEA come from the germline V gene. The CDR3 sequence is CSVGQPEKLFF. The CDR3 DNA sequence: TGCAGCGTTGGACAGCCTGAAAAACTGTTTTTT.

The chain has TRBV12-5 and TRBJ2-7; possible D gene TRBD1, 6 bases. Trimming removed 5 bases from V and 6 bases from J, with 8 bases in between. This CDR3 is 11 amino acids long. Germline CDR1 is LGHNT and CDR2 is FRNRAP. The CDR3: CASGTGIEQYF. Here the CDR3 DNA reads TGTGCTAGTGGTACAGGGATCGAGCAGTACTTC.

The J gene is TRBJ1-2, the V gene TRBV5-8; D is uncertain. CDR1 and CDR2 (germline): SGHTS, YDEGEE. This CDR3 has 14 amino acids. V was cut by 1 base and J by 5 bases, with 12 bases left in between. The CDR3 DNA sequence: TGTGCCAGCAGCTTGATGCGAGTAGAGTATGGCTACACCTTC. Its protein is CASSLMRVEYGYTF.

This clone was observed a single time. The chain recombines TRBV30 with TRBJ2-2, with D possibly being TRBD1 (6 bases). The length of the CDR3 is 13 residues. Germline values: CDR1 GTSNPN, CDR2 SVGIG (reference sequence). The V and J ends lost 5 bases and 2 bases respectively, with 9 bases between them. CDR3 in DNA: TGTGCCTGGCGGACAGACAACACCGGGGAGCTGTTTTTT. It translates to CAWRTDNTGELFF.

The V gene is TRBV5-1, the J gene TRBJ2-3; 13 bases line up with TRBD2. CDR3 length: 17 amino acids. V gave up 0 bases and J gave up 3 bases; unmatched junction bases: 4. Looked up from germline, CDR1 is SGHRS and CDR2 is YFSETQ. The CDR3 here is CASSLAPLAGGTDTQYF. The CDR3 DNA sequence: TGCGCCAGCAGCTTGGCCCCACTAGCGGGAGGGACAGATACGCAGTATTTT. The whole variable domain, remainder taken from reference TRBV5-1 and TRBJ2-3, is KAGVTQTPRYLIKTRGQQVTLSCSPISGHRSVSWYQQTPGQGLQFLFEYFSETQRNKGNFPGRFSGRQFSNSRSEMNVSTLELGDSALYLCASSLAPLAGGTDTQYFGPGTRLTVL.

The rearrangement uses TRBV11-2 and TRBJ2-2; tentatively, D is TRBD2 (6 bases). The V gene's germline CDR1 is SGHAT and CDR2 FQNNGV. This CDR3 comprises 15 residues. Trimming removed 5 bases from V and 4 bases from J, with 14 bases in between. Written as DNA, the CDR3 is TGTGCCAGCAGCCCGGGGGTAGGAGCCACCGGGGAGCTGTTTTTT. Its translation: CASSPGVGATGELFF.

The chain is built from TRBV27 and TRBJ1-1; D gene unclear. CDR1 MNHEY and CDR2 SMNVEV come from the germline V gene (reference sequence). Deletions cut 6 bases from V and 7 bases from J, with 15 bases between. The CDR3 contains 13 residues. Here the CDR3 DNA reads TGTGCCAGCAGCCGGCCGGGTTTGGGTGAAGCTTTCTTT. Its translation is CASSRPGLGEAFF.

The V and J genes are TRBV6-1 and TRBJ2-2, with 12 bases that match TRBD1. The J segment lost 5 bases and the V segment lost 4 bases, leaving 5 bases of the junction unmatched. CDR3 length: 16 residues. CDR1 and CDR2 (germline): MNHNS, SASEGT. The CDR3 region is CASSAGTGGRTGELFF. DNA for the CDR3: TGTGCCAGCAGTGCCGGGACAGGGGGCCGAACCGGGGAGCTGTTTTTT.

With regard to this clone: At the DNA level, this CDR3 is encoded by other sequences in the same sample as well. The chain uses TRBV18 and TRBJ1-1; TRBD1 might be the D (5 bases). The CDR3 spans 15 residues. Trimming removed 3 bases at V and 2 bases at J, with 13 bases between. Germline V gives CDR1 KGHSH, CDR2 LQKENI. The CDR3, as DNA: TGTGCCAGCTCACCCCAGGGCGTGGGCAACACTGAAGCTTTCTTT. Translation: CASSPQGVGNTEAFF.

This chain joins TRBV6-5 and TRBJ1-2, with TRBD1 identical over 7 bases. V gave up 6 bases and J gave up 4 bases; unmatched junction bases: 2. Germline V gene lookup returns CDR1 MNHEY and CDR2 SVGAGI. The CDR3 contains 12 residues. CDR3 residues: CASSRQGYGYTF. The CDR3 DNA is TGTGCCAGCAGCCGACAGGGCTATGGCTACACCTTC.

The chain recombines TRBV30 with TRBJ2-7; TRBD1 aligns across 10 bases. CDR3 length: 14 amino acids. Per the germline V gene, CDR1 is GTSNPN and CDR2 is SVGIG (reference sequence). V trimming: 2 bases; J trimming: 4 bases; junction bases outside the gene matches: 5. The CDR3 DNA sequence: TGTGCCTGGAGTTCGACAGGGGGCAATTACGAGCAGTACTTC. As protein: CAWSSTGGNYEQYF.

The chain has TRBV6-5 and TRBJ1-4; the match to TRBD1 covers 11 bases. CDR1 is MNHEY and CDR2 is SVGAGI in the germline V gene. The CDR3 is made up of 15 amino acids. The V and J ends lost 5 bases and 7 bases, in that order; junction bases with no gene match: 6. The DNA of the CDR3 is TGTGCCAGCAGTCCAGGACAGGGGGCTAGTGAAAAACTGTTTTTT. Translated, it gives CASSPGQGASEKLFF.

This clone was seen just once. The chain combines TRBV6-5 with TRBJ1-6, with 8 bases aligning to TRBD1. CDR1 is MNHEY and CDR2 is SVGAGI in the germline V gene. The length of the CDR3 is 11 residues. V was clipped by 6 bases and J by 16 bases; unmatched bases: 5. CDR3 coding DNA: TGTGCCAGCAGCCAGACAGGGGCACTCCACTTT. Protein: CASSQTGALHF.

This rearrangement joins TRBV5-6 to TRBJ1-5; 10 nucleotides line up with TRBD1. The germline V gene has CDR1 SGHDT and CDR2 YYEEEE. Germline trimming cut 0 bases from V and 8 bases from J; bases unmatched to any gene: 5. The CDR3 has 15 amino acids. The CDR3 sequence: CASSLETGGREPQHF. Written as DNA, the CDR3 is TGTGCCAGCAGCTTGGAGACAGGGGGCAGGGAGCCCCAGCATTTT.

The V and J genes are TRBV5-4 and TRBJ2-3; 15 bases are shared with TRBD2. The CDR3 is made up of 16 amino acids. V shed 6 bases and J 3 bases; nucleotides not matched to a gene: 5. Germline CDR1 and CDR2: SGHNT and YYREEE (reference sequence). CDR3 protein: CASNRGTSGGTDTQYF. The CDR3 DNA follows: TGTGCCAGCAATAGAGGGACTAGCGGGGGGACAGATACGCAGTATTTT.

This clone was counted a few times. V gene TRBV19 combines with J gene TRBJ2-3; TRBD1 matches at 10 bases. Germline-derived CDR1 and CDR2 are LNHDA and SQIVND (reference sequence). V lost 8 bases, J lost 3 bases, and 2 bases stayed unmatched. This CDR3 is 13 amino acids long. The CDR3 loop reads CASRDRGTDTQYF. DNA of the CDR3: TGTGCCAGTCGGGACAGGGGAACAGATACGCAGTATTTT.

The J gene is TRBJ2-3, the V gene TRBV4-1, with 10 bases aligning to TRBD2. CDR3 length: 17 residues. From germline, CDR1 is MGHRA and CDR2 YSYEKL. With 3 bases clipped from V and 6 bases from J, the junction kept 12 bases outside the gene matches. CDR3 protein: CASSHQPAGGNRDTQYF. CDR3 DNA: TGCGCCAGCAGCCACCAGCCAGCGGGGGGGAATCGGGATACGCAGTATTTT.

In its sample, this clone was seen once. This chain connects TRBV28 to TRBJ1-5, with 9 positions matching TRBD1. Germline V gene sequence: CDR1 MDHEN, CDR2 SYDVKM. The length of the CDR3 is 15 residues. V trimming: 4 bases; J trimming: 4 bases; junction bases outside the gene matches: 5. CDR3 protein: CASSWGTGLNQPQHF. The CDR3 region has the DNA TGTGCCAGCAGTTGGGGGACAGGGTTAAATCAGCCCCAGCATTTT.